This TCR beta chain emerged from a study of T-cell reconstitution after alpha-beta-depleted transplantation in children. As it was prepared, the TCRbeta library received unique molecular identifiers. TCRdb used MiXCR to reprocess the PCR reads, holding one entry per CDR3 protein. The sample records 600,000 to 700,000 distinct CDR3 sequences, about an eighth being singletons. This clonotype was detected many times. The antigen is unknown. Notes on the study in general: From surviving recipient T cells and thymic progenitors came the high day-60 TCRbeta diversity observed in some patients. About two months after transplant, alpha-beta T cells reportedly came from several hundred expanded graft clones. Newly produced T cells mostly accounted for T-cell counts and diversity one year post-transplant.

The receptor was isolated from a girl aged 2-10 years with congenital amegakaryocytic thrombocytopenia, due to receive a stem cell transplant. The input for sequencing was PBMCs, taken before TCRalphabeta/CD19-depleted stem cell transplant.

CDR3 region: CAISGDFNEQYF. Written as DNA, the CDR3 is TGTGCCATCAGTGGAGACTTTAACGAGCAGTACTTC. This chain joins TRBV10-3 and TRBJ2-7; D uncertain. This CDR3 is built from 12 residues. V was clipped by 4 bases and J by 5 bases, with 9 bases between them. The V gene's germline CDR1 is ENHRY and CDR2 SYGVKD.